The 8 T cell receptor beta chains listed next were all sequenced from one sample in a study of blood T cell repertoires in COVID-19 (dated by TCRdb to 2020 to 2022). The library was made by the immunoSEQ multiplex PCR assay. TCRdb obtained this table from immuneACCESS and retained in-frame rearrangements with V and J assigned. These tables miss some clones; where compared with another copy, unresolved V genes account for less than half of the shortfall, and the remainder is unexplained. This sample comprises 200,000 or so clones, about 85% of them detected only once. Of the sample, roughly a tenth falls within the top ten clones. What was sequenced was peripheral blood. These receptors were taken from a woman of 80 years or more with COVID-19, enrolled during active disease.

The chain employs TRBV23-1 and TRBJ2-7; TRBD1 agrees at 8 bases. TRBV23-1 is reported as an ORF; its role is uncertain. Trimming at V came to 7 bases and at J to 1 base, leaving 15 bases not matched to a gene. The CDR3 has 17 amino acids. The CDR3 DNA reads as TGCGCCAGCAAAATATCCGGGACAGGACCCCATTCCTACGAGCAGTACGTC. Translation: CASKISGTGPHSYEQYV.

The gene calls are TRBV11-2 and TRBJ2-2, with D unclear. Trimming pared 3 bases from V and 0 bases from J, leaving 8 bases between. Germline CDR1 SGHAT, CDR2 FQNNGV. The CDR3 has 15 amino acids. The CDR3 loop is CASSFRQANTGELFF. Written as DNA, the CDR3 is TGTGCCAGCAGCTTCAGGCAGGCGAACACCGGGGAGCTGTTTTTT.

The J gene is TRBJ1-1, the V gene TRBV6-5; D gene uncertain. CDR1 is MNHEY and CDR2 is SVGAGI in the germline V gene. This CDR3 has 14 amino acids. Trimming shortened V by 2 bases and J by 1 base, and 8 bases separated the two germline ends. This CDR3 is CASSYGGKNTEAFF. The DNA of the CDR3 is TGTGCCAGCAGTTACGGAGGGAAGAACACTGAAGCTTTCTTT.

The chain employs TRBV4-3 and TRBJ2-1, with D uncertain. From germline, CDR1 is LGHNA and CDR2 YSLEER. Trimming shortened V by 4 bases and J by 12 bases, and 13 bases separated the two germline ends. The CDR3 length is 12 residues. The CDR3 region has the DNA TGCGCCAGCAGCCGCCTAGACCCGTTGCAGTTCTTC. This translates into CASSRLDPLQFF.

This clone was counted a single time. The chain has TRBV19 and TRBJ1-5; possible D gene TRBD1, 6 bases. The CDR3 contains 14 residues. Germline V gene sequence: CDR1 LNHDA, CDR2 SQIVND (reference sequence). Trimming took 3 bases from V and 4 from J, leaving 10 bases between them. CDR3 region: CASSMFQGNQPQHF. CDR3 DNA sequence: TGTGCCAGTAGTATGTTTCAGGGGAATCAGCCCCAGCATTTT.

This chain links TRBV6-5 with TRBJ1-3; D unclear. Trimming took 0 bases from V and 2 from J, leaving 8 bases between them. From germline, CDR1 is MNHEY and CDR2 SVGAGI. This CDR3 contains 15 residues. In DNA, the CDR3 is TGTGCCAGCAGTTACTCCGGGAGCGCTGGAAACACCATATATTTT. This sequence encodes CASSYSGSAGNTIYF.

The gene calls are TRBV5-1 and TRBJ1-4; TRBD1 might be the D (5 bases). This CDR3 comprises 14 residues. CDR1 and CDR2 from the germline V gene are SGHRS and YFSETQ. V lost 1 base to trimming and J lost 8 bases, with 12 bases between them. This CDR3 reads CASSLTGQSEKLFF. The CDR3 nucleotides are TGCGCCAGCAGCTTGACAGGCCAGTCAGAAAAACTGTTTTTT.

This CDR3 is CASSEVTGPYGYTF. The CDR3 DNA is TGTGCCAGCAGTGAGGTGACAGGACCCTATGGCTACACCTTC. This chain links TRBV2 with TRBJ1-2; TRBD1 is a possible D gene (6 bases). The ends were cut back, 3 bases at V and 4 bases at J, with 12 bases in the middle. Germline CDR1 reads SNHLY; CDR2 reads FYNNEI. This CDR3 spans 14 amino acids. The full variable domain, in which reference TRBV2 and TRBJ1-2 provide the parts outside the CDR3, is EPEVTQTPSHQVTQMGQEVILRCVPISNHLYFYWYRQILGQKVEFLVSFYNNEISEKSEIFDDQFSVERPDGSNFTLKIRSTKLEDSAMYFCASSEVTGPYGYTFGSGTRLTVV.